This T cell receptor beta chain was captured by sequencing in a study of beta chain features in type 1 diabetes. Study-level findings and limits: The study found that naive, central memory and Treg TCRB repertoires appeared more similar in patients than in healthy donors. When Type 1 diabetes patients were examined, their TCRB CDR3s proved moderately but significantly shorter in all four CD4+ subsets.

The CDR3 totals 14 residues. The V gene's germline CDR1 is SGHNT and CDR2 YYREEE (reference sequence). V was trimmed by 4 bases and J by 0 bases, leaving 8 bases between them. Sequencing targeted expressed TCRB transcripts, as all isolated RNA had been reverse transcribed. The assay was immunoSEQ multiplex PCR, and TCRdb's table has in-frame clones only and misses some. This sample has 150,000 to 200,000 clones, with roughly 63% found just once. The authors obtained over 98% purity in all sorted populations. In the case of this clone: Its antigen remains unidentified.

The TCR originated in a man aged 30-40 years with type 1 diabetes. V and J are TRBV5-4 and TRBJ2-1; no clear D. Sample: naive CD4+ T cells from blood. In DNA, the CDR3 is TGTGCCAGCAGCCTTGACTTCTCCTACAATGAGCAGTTCTTC. Amino acids: CASSLDFSYNEQFF. Variable domain in full (rest from reference TRBV5-4 and TRBJ2-1): ETGVTQSPTHLIKTRGQQVTLRCSSQSGHNTVSWYQQALGQGPQFIFQYYREEENGRGNFPPRFSGLQFPNYSSELNVNALELDDSALYLCASSLDFSYNEQFFGPGTRLTVL.